This passage covers 22 T cell receptor beta chains from one sample sequenced in a study of blood T cell repertoires in COVID-19. Generated by immunoSEQ multiplex PCR, the TCRdb table keeps only in-frame clones and is missing some. This sample has approximately 90,000 clones; about 90% occur once, and the top ten carry about 18%. Sequenced input: peripheral blood. Every receptor here comes from a human donor in a cohort sampled during active COVID-19.

The rearrangement joins TRBV9 to TRBJ2-2, with D maybe TRBD1 (5 bases). The CDR3 length is 13 residues. Germline values: CDR1 SGDLS, CDR2 YYNGEE. Trimming cost V 4 bases and J 6 bases, with 10 bases left between them. DNA of the CDR3: TGTGCCAGCAGCTCCCAGGGCGCCGGGGAGCTGTTTTTT. It translates to CASSSQGAGELFF.

The J gene is TRBJ2-3, the V gene TRBV4-1, with 11 nucleotides matching TRBD1. The V gene end was trimmed by 8 bases and the J gene end by 2 bases; junction bases not matched to a gene: 15. The V gene's germline CDR1 is MGHRA and CDR2 YSYEKL. The CDR3 contains 18 residues. CDR3 nucleotides: TGCGCCAGCGCACCTCGAGGGGGACAGGGGGACACCACAGATACGCAGTATTTT. It specifies CASAPRGGQGDTTDTQYF.

The chain employs TRBV6-2 or TRBV6-3 and TRBJ2-7; D unclear. Germline CDR1 and CDR2: MNHEY and SVGEGT. The CDR3 has 13 amino acids. Deletions cut 2 bases from V and 3 bases from J, with 8 bases between. The CDR3 is CASSYGRFYEQYF. In DNA form, the CDR3 reads TGTGCCAGCAGTTACGGGCGATTCTACGAGCAGTACTTC.

This chain links TRBV27 with TRBJ2-3; 12 bases are a match to TRBD2. The V gene end was trimmed by 6 bases and the J gene end by 2 bases; junction bases not matched to a gene: 6. Germline V gene sequence: CDR1 MNHEY, CDR2 SMNVEV (reference sequence). The CDR3 has 16 residues. CDR3 loop: CASRSSGGAPTDTQYF. CDR3 DNA sequence: TGTGCCAGCAGGTCTAGCGGGGGGGCGCCCACAGATACGCAGTATTTT.

The chain links TRBV5-1 to TRBJ2-3; D gene ambiguous. The V gene's germline CDR1 is SGHRS and CDR2 YFSETQ. V was shortened by 1 base and J by 1 base, with 4 bases between the two germline ends. This CDR3 spans 13 amino acids. The CDR3 region has the DNA TGCGCCAGCAGCTTGCGGGGCACAGATACGCAGTATTTT. This translates into CASSLRGTDTQYF.

The chain has TRBV6-1 and TRBJ2-1; unclear D gene. The CDR3 consists of 13 residues. The germline V gene encodes CDR1 MNHNS and CDR2 SASEGT. V shed 1 base and J shed 13 bases, with 14 bases lying between them. CDR3 protein: CASSEEVRSVQFF. The CDR3 DNA sequence: TGTGCCAGCAGTGAAGAAGTACGGTCCGTTCAGTTCTTC.

The gene calls are TRBV4-1 and TRBJ1-2, with 8 positions matching TRBD1. V shed 1 base and J 2 bases; nucleotides not matched to a gene: 0. The CDR3 runs to 14 residues. Germline V gene lookup returns CDR1 MGHRA and CDR2 YSYEKL. The CDR3 loop is CASSQGTGNYGYTF. In DNA, the CDR3 is TGCGCCAGCAGCCAAGGGACAGGGAACTATGGCTACACCTTC.

This clone has only a few counts. CDR3 protein: CANPLDSYEQYF. The CDR3 DNA sequence: TGTGCCAACCCTCTGGACAGTTACGAGCAGTACTTC. The rearrangement uses TRBV24-1 and TRBJ2-7; D is possibly TRBD1 (6 bases). This CDR3 is 12 amino acids long. Germline loops: CDR1 KGHDR, CDR2 SFDVKD. The V end lost 11 bases, the J end lost 4 bases, and 14 bases lay between the germline ends.

The genes are TRBV20-1 and TRBJ2-1; 8 bases fit TRBD2. CDR3 length: 19 amino acids. V was pared by 3 bases and J by 4 bases, with 20 bases of the junction left unmatched. Germline lookup yields CDR1 DFQATT and CDR2 SNEGSKA (reference sequence). The CDR3, as DNA: TGCAGTGCTAGTGCCTCTAGCGGGCCACCGACAAACCCGTACAATGAGCAGTTCTTC. It specifies CSASASSGPPTNPYNEQFF.

This clone appeared a single time. The chain recombines TRBV5-1 with TRBJ1-6; D possibly corresponds to TRBD1 (6 bases). The ends were cut back, 0 bases at V and 8 bases at J, with 9 bases in the middle. Per germline, CDR1 SGHRS and CDR2 YFSETQ. The CDR3 extends over 14 amino acids. The DNA of the CDR3 is TGCGCCAGCAGCTTGGCGAACAGGGATTCACCCCTCCACTTT. Amino acids: CASSLANRDSPLHF.

The chain joins TRBV12-3 or TRBV12-4 to TRBJ2-3; D remains ambiguous. V dropped 3 bases and J dropped 2 bases, with 6 bases sitting between them. The CDR3 is 13 amino acids. CDR3 nucleotides: TGTGCCAGCAGTTTGGCCCCCACAGATACGCAGTATTTT. Translation: CASSLAPTDTQYF.

This clone has only a few counts. J is TRBJ2-4 and V is TRBV20-1; 8 bases line up with TRBD2. Trimming took 3 bases from V and 6 from J; bases not matched to a gene: 7. Germline V gene lookup returns CDR1 DFQATT and CDR2 SNEGSKA (reference sequence). The CDR3 runs 14 residues. CDR3 residues: CSASKRAGVNIQYF. In nucleotides, the CDR3 is TGCAGTGCTAGTAAACGAGCGGGAGTAAACATTCAGTACTTC.

The V call is TRBV19, the J call TRBJ2-3; 12 bases line up with TRBD2. After removal of 5 bases from V and 8 bases from J, the junction contained 11 bases not matched to a gene. Germline values: CDR1 LNHDA, CDR2 SQIVND (reference sequence). CDR3 length: 16 amino acids. CDR3 coding DNA: TGTGCCAGTAGTGCGACTAGCGGGGGCTCCCGGGTTACGCAGTATTTT. This sequence encodes CASSATSGGSRVTQYF.

The chain joins TRBV2 to TRBJ1-1; D might be TRBD1 (5 bases). This CDR3 spans 13 amino acids. The germline V and J ends were trimmed by 7 bases and 3 bases, with 12 bases remaining between them. In germline, CDR1 is SNHLY, CDR2 FYNNEI. This CDR3 reads CASKGRGYTEAFF. The DNA of the CDR3 is TGTGCCAGCAAAGGCCGGGGGTACACTGAAGCTTTCTTT.

The V gene is TRBV6-5, the J gene TRBJ1-3; D is unclear. The germline V gene has CDR1 MNHEY and CDR2 SVGAGI. This CDR3 contains 15 residues. Deletions cut 0 bases from V and 1 base from J, with 7 bases between. Written as DNA, the CDR3 is TGTGCCAGCAGTTACTCGGTCGGTTCTGGAAACACCATATATTTT. Protein sequence: CASSYSVGSGNTIYF.

V gene TRBV3-1 (or the pseudogene TRBV3-2) combines with J gene TRBJ2-1; D is perhaps TRBD1 (6 bases). CDR1 is LGHDT, CDR2 YNNKEL, per germline (reference sequence). Trimming shortened V by 1 base and J by 7 bases, and 11 bases separated the two germline ends. The CDR3 consists of 14 residues. The CDR3 is CASSQGRGGNEQFF. The CDR3 coding sequence is TGTGCCAGCAGCCAAGGCAGGGGTGGGAATGAGCAGTTCTTC.

The gene calls are TRBV21-1 and TRBJ2-7; TRBD2, as called in the table, went unchecked against the DNA. TRBV21-1 is recorded as a pseudogene. This CDR3 spans 15 amino acids. DNA of the CDR3: TGTGCCAGCAGCCCCGCCCGGTCCGGGTGTTACGAGCAGTACTTC. As protein: CASSPARSGCYEQYF.

The V call is TRBV27, the J call TRBJ2-5, with 7 bases fitting TRBD2. Germline CDR1 MNHEY, CDR2 SMNVEV (reference sequence). This CDR3 comprises 13 residues. After removal of 4 bases from V and 5 bases from J, the junction contained 4 bases not matched to a gene. DNA for the CDR3: TGTGCCAGCAGTTCTAAAGCGGGGGAGACCCAGTACTTC. Translated: CASSSKAGETQYF.

The V call is TRBV13, the J call TRBJ1-2; D call uncertain. V was cut by 7 bases and J by 0 bases, with 9 bases left in between. The germline V gene has CDR1 PRHDT and CDR2 FYEKMQ (reference sequence). The CDR3 spans 13 residues. The CDR3 loop is CASNDGTNYGYTF. DNA of the CDR3: TGTGCCAGCAACGACGGGACTAACTATGGCTACACCTTC.

The chain couples TRBV7-6 to TRBJ2-2; no definite D call. The germline V gene has CDR1 SGHVS and CDR2 FNYEAQ. The CDR3 contains 15 residues. Trimming pared 2 bases from V and 2 bases from J, leaving 9 bases between. In DNA form, the CDR3 reads TGTGCCAGCAGCTTATTTGTAGAAAACACCGGGGAGCTGTTTTTT. It encodes CASSLFVENTGELFF.

This clone has just a few counts. V is TRBV5-1 and J is TRBJ1-5; tentatively, D is TRBD1 (6 bases). Trimming pared 0 bases from V and 0 bases from J, leaving 13 bases between. The CDR3 length is 17 residues. CDR1 is SGHRS, CDR2 YFSETQ, per germline. CDR3 in DNA: TGCGCCAGCAGCTTGGCCCCAGGGGACTATAGCAATCAGCCCCAGCATTTT. Translation: CASSLAPGDYSNQPQHF.

The chain joins TRBV18 to TRBJ1-5; D is unclear. Trimming removed 6 bases from V and 4 bases from J, with 10 bases in between. The CDR3 covers 13 residues. Germline loops: CDR1 KGHSH, CDR2 LQKENI. In nucleotides, the CDR3 is TGTGCCAGCTCCGACTTGTGGAATCAGCCCCAGCATTTT. This sequence encodes CASSDLWNQPQHF.